The sequence of this TCR beta chain was determined in a study of T cell responses to AZD1222 COVID-19 vaccine. Assay used: immunoSEQ multiplex PCR; TCRdb lists only in-frame clones, some missing. The data show roughly 150,000 clones, 90% to 95% seen once. Trimming left V 7 bases short and J 4 bases short, with 17 bases between. CDR3 length: 15 amino acids. CDR1 and CDR2 (germline): LNHDA, SQIVND (reference sequence). This sequence was found in an adult in good health. The gene calls are TRBV19 and TRBJ2-1; D is possibly TRBD1 or TRBD2 (6 bases each). Source: peripheral blood, taken on day 0 of AZD1222 vaccination. Here the CDR3 DNA reads TGTGCCAGTACCTCCCGGGGGACATCTTACAATGAGCAGTTCTTC. Translated: CASTSRGTSYNEQFF.